A single sample is the source of the 8 T cell receptor beta chains below, sequenced in a study of T cells expressing NK-cell markers. TCRdb reprocessed the 5' RACE reads, with one entry per CDR3 protein and no DNA. This sample's table reports some 500,000 distinct CDR3 sequences. The sample was blood T cells: a sorted CD56 or NKG2C T cell subset, CD4+ or CD8+ T cells, or bulk PBMC T cells (not recorded which). These receptors were taken from a woman aged 50 to 65 in good health.

The chain recombines TRBV28 with TRBJ2-1; TCRdb names TRBD2, which stays unverified in the absence of DNA. Germline assignment: CDR1 MDHEN and CDR2 SYDVKM. This CDR3 spans 17 amino acids. CDR3 protein: CASSPRGVAGGRNEQFF.

The chain is built from TRBV20-1 and TRBJ1-2. Germline CDR1 and CDR2: DFQATT and SNEGSKA (reference sequence). This CDR3 has 15 residues. CDR3: CSAREGTIAGYGYTF.

Here the CDR3 reads CASSEGPRSEQFF. This rearrangement joins TRBV25-1 to TRBJ2-1; the TCRdb call, TRBD2, lacks DNA for checking. The CDR3 has 13 amino acids. The germline CDR1 and CDR2 sequences are MGHDK and SYGVNS.

The chain employs TRBV24-1 and TRBJ1-2. The CDR3 contains 13 residues. Germline V gene sequence: CDR1 KGHDR, CDR2 SFDVKD. The CDR3 loop reads CATSVGGNYGYTF.

The rearrangement joins TRBV29-1 to TRBJ2-3; there is no DNA to check the TCRdb D call of TRBD2. The CDR3 extends over 15 amino acids. In germline, CDR1 is SQVTM, CDR2 ANQGSEA. This chain's CDR3 is CSVDPPSRDTDTQYF.

The chain links TRBV6-5 to TRBJ2-1; the TCRdb call, TRBD1, lacks DNA for checking. The germline CDR1 and CDR2 sequences are MNHEY and SVGAGI. CDR3 size: 15 residues. CDR3 residues: CASSYSTGTTHEQFF.

V is TRBV20-1 and J is TRBJ2-1; the D gene TCRdb calls, TRBD2, cannot be checked with no DNA. CDR1 is DFQATT and CDR2 is SNEGSKA in the germline V gene (reference sequence). The CDR3 spans 17 residues. CDR3: CSARDARLAGIINEQFF.

CDR3 region: CASSQGRSWTGELFF. The chain carries TRBV4-2 and TRBJ2-2. Per the germline V gene, CDR1 is LGHNA and CDR2 is YNFKEQ. The CDR3 is made up of 15 amino acids.